This T cell receptor beta chain was captured in a study of blood T cell repertoires in COVID-19. Study background: PBMCs, B-cell-depleted T cells, or T cells provided the cDNA or gDNA that made up the material.

Only in-frame clones appear in the TCRdb table, and some are missing; sequencing was by immunoSEQ multiplex PCR. The table shows about 210,000 clones, with roughly 89% occurring only once. CDR3 size: 20 residues. Germline V gives CDR1 LGHDT, CDR2 YNNKEL (reference sequence). V trimming: 5 bases; J trimming: 0 bases; junction bases outside the gene matches: 16. The receptor's source is a young man with acute COVID-19. The rearrangement uses TRBV3-1 (or the pseudogene TRBV3-2) and TRBJ2-3, with TRBD2 matching over 11 bases. Sequenced: PBMCs or T cells enriched from blood (not recorded which). The CDR3 nucleotides are TGTGCCAGCAGCTCCAAATCTAGCGGGAGGACCAGACTGAGCACAGATACGCAGTATTTT. Protein product: CASSSKSSGRTRLSTDTQYF.